This TCR beta chain derives from a study of cytomegalovirus exposure and HLA in healthy donors. The study, taken as a whole, reports: The investigators catalogued about 170 TCR beta chains as cytomegalovirus-associated.

Concerning this clone: The antigen is undetermined.

PCR used 60 Vbeta primers and 13 Jbeta primers. The repertoire was sequenced with immunoSEQ multiplex PCR; TCRdb's copy has only in-frame clones and lacks some. The sample holds about 130,000 clones, over 65% seen once. Trimming took 6 bases from V and 0 from J, leaving 17 bases between them. This CDR3 region has 15 residues. The germline gives CDR1 GTSNPN, CDR2 SVGIG (reference sequence). The sequence came from a man younger than 30 in good health and CMV-seropositive. Source material: PBMCs. This rearrangement joins TRBV30 to TRBJ1-2, with D perhaps matching TRBD1 (5 bases). In DNA, the CDR3 is TGTGCCTGCCCGAAAAACAGGCTGACTAACTATGGCTACACCTTC. As protein: CACPKNRLTNYGYTF. Using reference TRBV30 and TRBJ1-2 for the parts outside the CDR3, the full variable domain is SQTIHQWPATLVQPVGSPLSLECTVEGTSNPNLYWYRQAAGRGLQLLFYSVGIGQISSEVPQNLSASRPQDRQFILSSKKLLLSDSGFYLCACPKNRLTNYGYTFGSGTRLTVV.